The 7 T cell receptor beta chains listed next were all sequenced from one sample in a study of T cell responses to AZD1222 COVID-19 vaccine. Sequencing was performed with immunoSEQ multiplex PCR; in TCRdb, only in-frame clones are kept and a portion is missing. Altogether approximately 110,000 clones are present, under 95% being singletons, with the ten largest covering roughly 1.3%. This specimen was peripheral blood, taken on day 0 of AZD1222 vaccination. The receptors shown here come from an adult in good health.

The V and J genes are TRBV11-2 and TRBJ2-4, with 7 nucleotides matching TRBD2. Germline loops: CDR1 SGHAT, CDR2 FQNNGV. Trimming removed 5 bases from V and 2 bases from J; junction bases left unmatched: 12. The CDR3 sequence is 17 residues long. The CDR3 reads CASSPRWGGSTKNIQYF. CDR3 nucleotides: TGTGCCAGCAGCCCACGTTGGGGGGGGTCAACCAAAAACATTCAGTACTTC. The full variable domain, rest sourced from reference TRBV11-2 and TRBJ2-4, is EAGVAQSPRYKIIEKRQSVAFWCNPISGHATLYWYQQILGQGPKLLIQFQNNGVVDDSQLPKDRFSAERLKGVDSTLKIQPAKLEDSAVYLCASSPRWGGSTKNIQYFGAGTRLSVL.

The rearrangement links TRBV3-1 (or the pseudogene TRBV3-2) to TRBJ2-1; the match to TRBD2 covers 8 bases. J lost 7 bases, V lost 4 bases, and 9 bases had no gene match. The CDR3 runs 15 residues. Germline-derived CDR1 and CDR2 are LGHDT and YNNKEL (reference sequence). The CDR3 loop reads CASSPSSGSYNEQFF. The CDR3 DNA reads TGTGCCAGCAGCCCCTCCAGCGGGAGTTATAATGAGCAGTTCTTC.

The V and J genes are TRBV7-2 and TRBJ2-7; D is possibly TRBD1 (6 bases). V dropped 2 bases and J dropped 5 bases, with 16 bases sitting between them. Germline-derived CDR1 and CDR2 are SGHTA and FQGNSA. This CDR3 is built from 15 residues. The CDR3 bases are TGTGCCAGCAGCTTAACAAGGGGGTTAGAACACGAGCAGTACTTC. This codes for CASSLTRGLEHEQYF.

This clone was counted a few times. The chain couples TRBV4-2 to TRBJ2-7; D not certain. Trimming left V 0 bases short and J 4 bases short, with 13 bases between. CDR1 and CDR2 (germline): LGHNA, YNFKEQ. The length of the CDR3 is 15 residues. CDR3 nucleotides: TGTGCCAGCAGCCAAGAGTACGCTTCCCCATACGAGCAGTACTTC. Amino acids: CASSQEYASPYEQYF.

The chain is built from TRBV6-5 and TRBJ1-1, with D possibly TRBD1 on 5 matching bases. Looked up from germline, CDR1 is MNHEY and CDR2 is SVGAGI. This CDR3 comprises 15 residues. The germline V and J ends were trimmed by 0 bases and 1 base, with 9 bases remaining between them. The CDR3 bases are TGTGCCAGCAGTTACTCGCCGGGGGGGAACACTGAAGCTTTCTTT. Translating it yields CASSYSPGGNTEAFF.

J is TRBJ1-1 and V is TRBV13; D not resolved. The germline V gene encodes CDR1 PRHDT and CDR2 FYEKMQ (reference sequence). This CDR3 has 13 residues. The germline V and J ends were trimmed by 5 bases and 8 bases, with 15 bases remaining between them. The CDR3 DNA reads as TGTGCCAGCAGCCCCGGGCGGGCGTTGGAAGCTTTCTTT. Its translation is CASSPGRALEAFF.

V is TRBV4-3 and J is TRBJ2-1; D gene unclear. Germline lookup yields CDR1 LGHNA and CDR2 YSLEER. The CDR3 consists of 17 residues. The V gene lost 0 bases and the J gene lost 4 bases, with 16 bases spanning the gap. CDR3 residues: CASSQERGGRVYNEQFF. The CDR3 region has the DNA TGCGCCAGCAGCCAAGAGAGAGGCGGAAGGGTTTACAATGAGCAGTTCTTC.